The source of this TCR beta chain is a study of control samples from healthy donors and cancer patients. There are 19 residues in the CDR3. CDR1 SGHVS and CDR2 FQNEAQ come from the germline V gene. Losses at the gene ends were 5 bases for V and 4 bases for J; bases not matched to a gene: 15. This table comes from immunoSEQ multiplex PCR, and its TCRdb copy is limited to in-frame clones, with some not included. Of about 130,000 clones detected, roughly 90% appear once; the ten largest clones hold 2% to 2.5%. The sequence derives from a man younger than 35 in good health. The sequenced sample was blood. The chain combines TRBV7-8 with TRBJ2-2, with 11 bases aligning to TRBD2. This CDR3 reads CASSPPSGTSGEGTGELFF. As DNA, the CDR3 is TGTGCCAGCAGCCCCCCGTCCGGGACTAGCGGAGAGGGCACCGGGGAGCTGTTTTTT.